Ten or more counts support the clone carrying this TCR beta chain. Its specificity is unknown. This sample is part of a study of human T cells and chemical hapten exposure. Study outcomes and limitations: The formation of large CDR3 similarity clusters by expanded TCRs significantly exceeded that of controls.

TCRdb re-derived calls from the RACE reads in MiXCR, one entry per CDR3 protein. Counted here are around 380,000 distinct CDR3 sequences, 4.8% occurring once; the ten biggest clones make up under 2.5%. The germline V gene has CDR1 MNHEY and CDR2 SVGEGT. V lost 6 bases, J lost 5 bases, and 11 bases stayed unmatched. The CDR3 extends over 15 amino acids. The time point denotes: patch test 1, 2 weeks after DPC sensitization. Noted treatment: therapeutic diphenylcyclopropenone sensitization with weekly scalp DPC. The sample here was whole blood, taken in connection with sensitization to the hapten diphenylcyclopropenone (DPC). This chain connects TRBV6-2 or TRBV6-3 to TRBJ2-7; 9 bases agree with TRBD1. The sequence derives from a woman aged 45-65 years with alopecia areata. Some clones in this sample may be carry-over from other donors' samples. The CDR3 DNA is TGTGCCAGCAGAAAAAGTGGGACAGGGAGAAACGAGCAGTACTTC. It encodes CASRKSGTGRNEQYF.